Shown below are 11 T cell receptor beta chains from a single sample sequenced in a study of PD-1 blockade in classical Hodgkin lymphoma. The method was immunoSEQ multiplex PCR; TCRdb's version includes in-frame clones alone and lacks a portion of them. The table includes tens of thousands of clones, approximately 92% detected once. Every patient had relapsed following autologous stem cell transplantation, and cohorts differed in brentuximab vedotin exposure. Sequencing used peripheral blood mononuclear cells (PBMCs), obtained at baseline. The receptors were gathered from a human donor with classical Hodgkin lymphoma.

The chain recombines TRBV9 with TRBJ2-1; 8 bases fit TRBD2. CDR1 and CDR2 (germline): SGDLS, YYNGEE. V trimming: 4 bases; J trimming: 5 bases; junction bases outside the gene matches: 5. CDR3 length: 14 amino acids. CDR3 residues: CASSHSGVDNEQFF. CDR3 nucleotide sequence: TGTGCCAGCAGCCATAGCGGGGTCGACAATGAGCAGTTCTTC.

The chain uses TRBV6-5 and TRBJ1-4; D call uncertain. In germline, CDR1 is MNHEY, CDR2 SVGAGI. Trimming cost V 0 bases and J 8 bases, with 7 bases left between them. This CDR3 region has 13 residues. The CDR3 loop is CASSYSLGEKLFF. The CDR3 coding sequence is TGTGCCAGCAGTTACTCCCTGGGGGAAAAACTGTTTTTT.

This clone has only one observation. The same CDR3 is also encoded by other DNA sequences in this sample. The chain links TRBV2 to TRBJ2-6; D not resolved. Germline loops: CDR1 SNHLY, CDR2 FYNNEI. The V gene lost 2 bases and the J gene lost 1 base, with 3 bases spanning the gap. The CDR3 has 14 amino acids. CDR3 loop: CASSERSGANVLTF. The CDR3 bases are TGTGCCAGCAGTGAAAGGTCTGGGGCCAACGTCCTGACTTTC.

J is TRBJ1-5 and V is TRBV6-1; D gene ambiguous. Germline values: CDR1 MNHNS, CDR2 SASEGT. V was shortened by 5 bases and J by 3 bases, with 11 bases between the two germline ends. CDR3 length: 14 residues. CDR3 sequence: CASSQLAFNQPQHF. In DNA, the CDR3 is TGTGCCAGCAGTCAATTAGCTTTCAATCAGCCCCAGCATTTT.

CDR3: CAIATWTSGADTQYF. The CDR3 DNA follows: TGTGCCATCGCCACTTGGACTAGCGGCGCAGATACGCAGTATTTT. The V and J genes are TRBV10-3 and TRBJ2-3; 10 bases are shared with TRBD2. The V segment lost 8 bases and the J segment 4 bases; nucleotides outside the gene matches: 9. CDR1 and CDR2 from the germline V gene are ENHRY and SYGVKD. The CDR3 is made up of 15 amino acids.

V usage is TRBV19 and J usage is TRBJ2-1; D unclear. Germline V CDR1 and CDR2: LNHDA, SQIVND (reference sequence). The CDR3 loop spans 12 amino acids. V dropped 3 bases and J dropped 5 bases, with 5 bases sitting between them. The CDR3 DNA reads TGTGCCAGTAGTATTTGGGACAATGAGCAGTTCTTC. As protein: CASSIWDNEQFF.

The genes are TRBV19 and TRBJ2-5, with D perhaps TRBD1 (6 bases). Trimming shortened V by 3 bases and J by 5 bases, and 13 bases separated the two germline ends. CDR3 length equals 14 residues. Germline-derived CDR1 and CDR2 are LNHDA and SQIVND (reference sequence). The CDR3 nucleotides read TGTGCCAGTAGTATCAGGGGCCCACAGGAGACCCAGTACTTC. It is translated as CASSIRGPQETQYF. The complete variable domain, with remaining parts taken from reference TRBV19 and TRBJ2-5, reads DGGITQSPKYLFRKEGQNVTLSCEQNLNHDAMYWYRQDPGQGLRLIYYSQIVNDFQKGDIAEGYSVSREKKESFPLTVTSAQKNPTAFYLCASSIRGPQETQYFGPGTRLLVL.

The CDR3 region is CSVQGSGNTIYF. The DNA for the CDR3 is TGCAGCGTTCAGGGTTCTGGAAACACCATATATTTT. This rearrangement joins TRBV29-1 to TRBJ1-3, with D possibly TRBD1 on 5 matching bases. Trimming left V 5 bases short and J 1 base short, with 6 bases between. Germline V CDR1 and CDR2: SQVTM, ANQGSEA. The length of the CDR3 is 12 residues.

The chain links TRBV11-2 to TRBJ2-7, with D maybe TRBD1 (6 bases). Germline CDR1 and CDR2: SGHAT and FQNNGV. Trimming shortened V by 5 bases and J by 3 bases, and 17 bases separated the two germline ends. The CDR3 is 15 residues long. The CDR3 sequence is CASSKGGRLSYEQYF. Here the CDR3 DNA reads TGTGCCAGCAGCAAAGGGGGACGGCTAAGCTACGAGCAGTACTTC. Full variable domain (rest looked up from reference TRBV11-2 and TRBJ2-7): EAGVAQSPRYKIIEKRQSVAFWCNPISGHATLYWYQQILGQGPKLLIQFQNNGVVDDSQLPKDRFSAERLKGVDSTLKIQPAKLEDSAVYLCASSKGGRLSYEQYFGPGTRLTVT.

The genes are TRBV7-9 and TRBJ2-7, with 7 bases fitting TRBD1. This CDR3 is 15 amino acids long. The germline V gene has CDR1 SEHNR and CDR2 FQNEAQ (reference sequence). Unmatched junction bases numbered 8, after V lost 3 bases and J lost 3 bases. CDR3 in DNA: TGTGCCAGCAGCTTGAGACAGGGAAGGGACTACGAGCAGTACTTC. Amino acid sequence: CASSLRQGRDYEQYF.

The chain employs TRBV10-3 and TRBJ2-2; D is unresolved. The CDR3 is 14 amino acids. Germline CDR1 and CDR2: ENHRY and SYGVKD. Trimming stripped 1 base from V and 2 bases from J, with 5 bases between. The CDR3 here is CAISEFLNTGELFF. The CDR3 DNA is TGTGCCATCAGTGAGTTCCTTAACACCGGGGAGCTGTTTTTT.